This T cell receptor beta chain appears in the sequencing data of a study of T cell changes during pregnancy in multiple sclerosis. The table lists this clone with a few counts. The protocol was immunoSEQ multiplex PCR, while the TCRdb copy is restricted to in-frame clones and leaves out a portion. This sample carries 90,000 to 100,000 clones, about 92% of them seen once, and the ten largest clones take roughly 2%. The germline gives CDR1 MGHRA, CDR2 YSYEKL. The CDR3 has 12 residues. Between the trimmed V and J ends, which lost 8 bases and 1 base, there was a span of 8 bases. The chain recombines TRBV4-1 with TRBJ1-1, with D possibly TRBD1 on 5 matching bases. Here the sequenced sample was peripheral blood, taken after pregnancy. The sequence was obtained from a female donor in good health, enrolled as a control in a pregnancy study. The CDR3 loop is CASRQGNTEAFF. For the CDR3, the DNA is TGCGCCAGCCGTCAGGGGAACACTGAAGCTTTCTTT.